This passage covers 30 T cell receptor beta chains from one sample sequenced in a study of blood T cell repertoires in COVID-19. Only in-frame clones appear in the TCRdb table, and some are missing; sequencing was by immunoSEQ multiplex PCR. The repertoire has about 230,000 clones, 75% to 90% of them found once; the top ten carry under 3%. The sequencing input was peripheral blood. Receptor source: a woman between 65 and 79 years old with active or convalescent COVID-19.

The CDR3 bases are TGTGCCAGCAGCTTGTGGCTGCCACCCCTTAACTATGGCTACACCTTC. Amino acids: CASSLWLPPLNYGYTF. The chain combines TRBV5-4 with TRBJ1-2; D is unresolved. From germline, CDR1 is SGHNT and CDR2 YYREEE (reference sequence). V dropped 1 base and J dropped 1 base, with 14 bases sitting between them. This CDR3 is built from 16 residues. Full variable domain (outside the CDR3, taken from reference TRBV5-4 and TRBJ1-2): ETGVTQSPTHLIKTRGQQVTLRCSSQSGHNTVSWYQQALGQGPQFIFQYYREEENGRGNFPPRFSGLQFPNYSSELNVNALELDDSALYLCASSLWLPPLNYGYTFGSGTRLTVV.

This clone was picked up a small number of times. The V and J genes are TRBV5-1 and TRBJ2-5; 8 bases map to TRBD2. Germline V gene sequence: CDR1 SGHRS, CDR2 YFSETQ. The CDR3 runs to 15 residues. V lost 1 base, J lost 2 bases, and 4 bases stayed unmatched. The CDR3 DNA follows: TGCGCCAGCAGCTTGAATACGGGGGGGCAAGAGACCCAGTACTTC. It translates to CASSLNTGGQETQYF.

This sequence joins TRBV7-2 and TRBJ1-1, with D possibly matching TRBD1 (5 bases). Germline CDR1 SGHTA, CDR2 FQGNSA. V dropped 1 base and J dropped 4 bases, with 16 bases sitting between them. This CDR3 is 16 amino acids long. The CDR3 sequence: CASSLELVGVGTEAFF. The CDR3 nucleotides read TGTGCCAGCAGCTTAGAGTTGGTAGGGGTTGGCACTGAAGCTTTCTTT.

The rearrangement joins TRBV28 to TRBJ2-2; D is uncertain. Germline-derived CDR1 and CDR2 are MDHEN and SYDVKM. Deletions cut 8 bases from V and 0 bases from J, with 4 bases between. This CDR3 is built from 12 residues. The CDR3 loop reads CASYTNTGELFF. The CDR3 bases are TGTGCCAGCTATACGAACACCGGGGAGCTGTTTTTT.

This clone appeared a few times. This chain connects TRBV28 to TRBJ2-2, with D possibly TRBD1 on 6 matching bases. The CDR3 is made up of 15 amino acids. The germline V and J ends were trimmed by 9 bases and 4 bases, with 18 bases remaining between them. Germline V gene sequence: CDR1 MDHEN, CDR2 SYDVKM. CDR3 protein: CASLGRGPATGELFF. DNA for the CDR3: TGTGCCAGTTTAGGCAGGGGCCCCGCCACCGGGGAGCTGTTTTTT.

This rearrangement joins TRBV5-4 to TRBJ2-5, with D possibly matching TRBD2 (5 bases). CDR3 length equals 13 residues. Germline loops: CDR1 SGHNT, CDR2 YYREEE (reference sequence). V lost 0 bases and J lost 5, with 8 bases in between. The CDR3 is CASSLAGLETQYF. CDR3 DNA sequence: TGTGCCAGCAGCTTGGCCGGACTCGAGACCCAGTACTTC.

The CDR3 region has the DNA TGTGCCAGCAGTTACCCGCCTAGGGGTGCCTACAATGAGCAGTTCTTC. Its protein product is CASSYPPRGAYNEQFF. The chain couples TRBV6-6 to TRBJ2-1; perhaps TRBD1 as D (5 bases). The CDR3 is 16 residues long. The germline CDR1 and CDR2 sequences are MNHNY and SVGAGI (reference sequence). Deletions cut 2 bases from V and 2 bases from J, with 13 bases between.

The chain links TRBV5-1 to TRBJ1-1; D unresolved. The CDR3 has 13 residues. CDR1 SGHRS and CDR2 YFSETQ come from the germline V gene. Trimming shortened V by 2 bases and J by 5 bases, and 10 bases separated the two germline ends. CDR3 DNA: TGCGCCAGCAGCTTTCCTGCGGGGACTGAAGCTTTCTTT. Translated, it gives CASSFPAGTEAFF. Based on the CDR3 plus reference TRBV5-1 and TRBJ1-1, the full variable domain is KAGVTQTPRYLIKTRGQQVTLSCSPISGHRSVSWYQQTPGQGLQFLFEYFSETQRNKGNFPGRFSGRQFSNSRSEMNVSTLELGDSALYLCASSFPAGTEAFFGQGTRLTVV.

The chain recombines TRBV5-4 with TRBJ2-3; TRBD1 is a possible D gene (7 bases). The V and J ends lost 4 bases and 2 bases respectively, with 14 bases between them. CDR1 SGHNT and CDR2 YYREEE come from the germline V gene (reference sequence). The CDR3 has 15 residues. Written as DNA, the CDR3 is TGTGCCAGCAGCCGCGGGACAGATAACACAGATACGCAGTATTTT. Amino acids: CASSRGTDNTDTQYF.

This chain links TRBV19 with TRBJ1-3; D unresolved. V lost 3 bases and J 0 bases, leaving 9 bases between the germline ends. The CDR3 contains 15 residues. Germline V gives CDR1 LNHDA, CDR2 SQIVND (reference sequence). CDR3 in amino acids: CASSMEGRSGNTIYF. The CDR3 region has the DNA TGTGCCAGTAGTATGGAGGGCCGCTCTGGAAACACCATATATTTT.

The chain couples TRBV20-1 to TRBJ2-3, with 8 bases fitting TRBD2. The CDR3 is 16 amino acids. Unmatched junction bases numbered 9, after V lost 3 bases and J lost 1 base. Per the germline V gene, CDR1 is DFQATT and CDR2 is SNEGSKA (reference sequence). CDR3 in amino acids: CSASHTSGGGTDTQYF. CDR3 DNA: TGCAGTGCTAGTCACACGAGCGGGGGAGGCACAGATACGCAGTATTTT.

This clone was picked up a small number of times. The genes are TRBV6-1 and TRBJ1-4; D not certain. V gave up 2 bases and J gave up 7 bases, with 14 bases separating them. The CDR3 consists of 15 residues. Germline V gene data show CDR1 as MNHNS and CDR2 as SASEGT. The CDR3 sequence: CASSEMRVGGEKLFF. In DNA form, the CDR3 reads TGTGCCAGCAGTGAAATGCGGGTGGGTGGTGAAAAACTGTTTTTT.

The chain has TRBV2 and TRBJ1-4, with 9 bases identical to TRBD1. CDR3 length equals 13 residues. Germline-derived CDR1 and CDR2 are SNHLY and FYNNEI. V lost 6 bases to trimming and J lost 10 bases; unmatched junction nucleotides: 6. The CDR3 sequence: CASSGDRERKLFF. DNA for the CDR3: TGTGCCAGCAGCGGGGACAGGGAGAGAAAACTGTTTTTT.

J is TRBJ2-4 and V is TRBV28; TRBD1 is a possible D gene (5 bases). Trimming took off 3 bases at V and 6 bases at J, with 12 bases between the two ends. There are 14 residues in the CDR3. Germline V lookup: CDR1 MDHEN, CDR2 SYDVKM. DNA for the CDR3: TGTGCCAGCAGTTTTGAGTCAAGGGGAAACATTCAGTACTTC. Translated, it gives CASSFESRGNIQYF.

For the CDR3, the DNA is TGTGCCAGCTCACCATCCGGCGGGTCCAATGAGCAGTTCTTC. It is translated as CASSPSGGSNEQFF. J is TRBJ2-1 and V is TRBV18, with D possibly matching TRBD2 (5 bases). The CDR3 is 14 residues long. CDR1 is KGHSH and CDR2 is LQKENI in the germline V gene. The germline V and J ends were trimmed by 2 bases and 6 bases, with 11 bases remaining between them.

DNA of the CDR3: TGTGCCAGCAGCTTCGAGGCCTTTAATTCACCCCTCCACTTT. Encoded protein: CASSFEAFNSPLHF. The chain is built from TRBV7-6 and TRBJ1-6; D is ambiguous. The germline V gene has CDR1 SGHVS and CDR2 FNYEAQ. Trimming removed 3 bases from V and 6 bases from J, with 9 bases in between. The CDR3 runs 14 residues.

This clone was counted only a few times. V usage is TRBV28 and J usage is TRBJ1-1, with D hard to call. The germline V gene has CDR1 MDHEN and CDR2 SYDVKM. The CDR3 is 12 amino acids. The V end was cut by 2 bases, the J end by 5 bases, with 6 bases between. This chain's CDR3 is CASSLQWTEAFF. The CDR3 coding sequence is TGTGCCAGCAGTTTACAGTGGACTGAAGCTTTCTTT.

The chain couples TRBV5-1 to TRBJ1-2; possible D gene TRBD1, 5 bases. V shed 2 bases and J shed 6 bases, with 17 bases lying between them. CDR3 length: 15 amino acids. The germline CDR1 and CDR2 sequences are SGHRS and YFSETQ. CDR3 coding DNA: TGCGCCAGCAGCTTTGAAGGAGGGTCAGGGCATGGCTACACCTTC. Its protein is CASSFEGGSGHGYTF. Supplemented by reference TRBV5-1 and TRBJ1-2, the full variable domain reads KAGVTQTPRYLIKTRGQQVTLSCSPISGHRSVSWYQQTPGQGLQFLFEYFSETQRNKGNFPGRFSGRQFSNSRSEMNVSTLELGDSALYLCASSFEGGSGHGYTFGSGTRLTVV.

The rearrangement joins TRBV4-2 to TRBJ2-7, with 7 bases aligning to TRBD2. Trimming at V came to 4 bases and at J to 0 bases, leaving 6 bases not matched to a gene. The CDR3 contains 15 residues. Germline V gene lookup returns CDR1 LGHNA and CDR2 YNFKEQ. In DNA, the CDR3 is TGTGCCAGCAGCCGATCGCGGGACTACTCCTACGAGCAGTACTTC. Amino acids: CASSRSRDYSYEQYF.

V usage is TRBV12-3 or TRBV12-4 and J usage is TRBJ1-2; TRBD1 aligns across 10 bases. V dropped 7 bases and J dropped 9; count of bases not matched to a gene: 8. The CDR3 contains 13 residues. CDR3 DNA sequence: TGTGCCAGCACCCTCGGACAGGGGGTGAGCTACACCTTC. It encodes CASTLGQGVSYTF.

This sequence joins TRBV7-8 and TRBJ2-3, with TRBD2 matching over 7 bases. The CDR3 contains 16 residues. Germline values: CDR1 SGHVS, CDR2 FQNEAQ. V lost 0 bases, J lost 4 bases, and 7 bases stayed unmatched. The CDR3 loop reads CASSLAGGSIADTQYF. The CDR3 DNA is TGTGCCAGCAGCTTAGCGGGGGGGAGTATCGCAGATACGCAGTATTTT. Complete variable domain (other parts from reference TRBV7-8 and TRBJ2-3): GAGVSQSPRYKVAKRGQDVALRCDPISGHVSLFWYQQALGQGPEFLTYFQNEAQLDKSGLPSDRFFAERPEGSVSTLKIQRTQQEDSAVYLCASSLAGGSIADTQYFGPGTRLTVL.

The gene calls are TRBV2 and TRBJ2-7; D is possibly TRBD2 (5 bases). The V end was cut by 8 bases, the J end by 6 bases, with 5 bases between. This CDR3 has 9 residues. Germline CDR1 reads SNHLY; CDR2 reads FYNNEI. The CDR3 spells CASGSEQYF. CDR3 in DNA: TGTGCCAGCGGGAGCGAGCAGTACTTC.

The chain employs TRBV9 and TRBJ1-1; D is unresolved. Germline CDR1 and CDR2: SGDLS and YYNGEE. The ends were cut back, 4 bases at V and 1 base at J, with 17 bases in the middle. The length of the CDR3 is 16 residues. CDR3 sequence (DNA): TGTGCCAGCAGCCCGCAAGGCCCCGGGAGGAACACTGAAGCTTTCTTT. The encoded protein is CASSPQGPGRNTEAFF. Supplemented by reference TRBV9 and TRBJ1-1, the full variable domain reads DSGVTQTPKHLITATGQRVTLRCSPRSGDLSVYWYQQSLDQGLQFLIQYYNGEERAKGNILERFSAQQFPDLHSELNLSSLELGDSALYFCASSPQGPGRNTEAFFGQGTRLTVV.

V and J are TRBV7-3 and TRBJ1-6; D perhaps matches TRBD1 (6 bases). The germline V and J ends were trimmed by 3 bases and 7 bases, with 13 bases remaining between them. CDR1 is SGHTA, CDR2 FQGTGA, per germline. CDR3 length equals 15 residues. CDR3 amino acids: CASSFNRTANSPLHF. CDR3 coding DNA: TGTGCCAGCAGCTTCAACCGGACAGCGAATTCACCCCTCCACTTT.

The chain has TRBV27 and TRBJ2-5, with no clear D. The CDR3 covers 17 residues. V was pared by 1 base and J by 5 bases, with 20 bases between. Germline CDR1 reads MNHEY; CDR2 reads SMNVEV (reference sequence). CDR3 nucleotide sequence: TGTGCCAGCAGTTTATTTAGTGGTAGCTGGTCTCTGGAGACCCAGTACTTC. As protein: CASSLFSGSWSLETQYF.

The chain has TRBV19 and TRBJ1-2; a weak D match, TRBD1 (6 bases). Germline V gene sequence: CDR1 LNHDA, CDR2 SQIVND (reference sequence). Deletions cut 2 bases from V and 4 bases from J, with 8 bases between. The length of the CDR3 is 13 residues. In DNA, the CDR3 is TGTGCCAGTAGTATATCACAGGGCTATGGCTACACCTTC. Translated, it gives CASSISQGYGYTF.

This clone was found once. V usage is TRBV5-1 and J usage is TRBJ2-3; TRBD1 matches 9 bases. The CDR3 has 18 residues. The ends lost 0 bases at V and 0 bases at J; junction bases unmatched: 8. CDR1 is SGHRS and CDR2 is YFSETQ in the germline V gene. The CDR3 spells CASSLGLWDRVSTDTQYF. The DNA of the CDR3 is TGCGCCAGCAGCTTGGGTCTATGGGACAGGGTGAGCACAGATACGCAGTATTTT. Full variable domain (remainder filled in from reference TRBV5-1 and TRBJ2-3): KAGVTQTPRYLIKTRGQQVTLSCSPISGHRSVSWYQQTPGQGLQFLFEYFSETQRNKGNFPGRFSGRQFSNSRSEMNVSTLELGDSALYLCASSLGLWDRVSTDTQYFGPGTRLTVL.

The J gene is TRBJ1-2, the V gene TRBV12-3 or TRBV12-4; D is undetermined. This CDR3 has 12 amino acids. V shed 5 bases and J shed 7 bases, with 11 bases lying between them. The CDR3 nucleotides are TGTGCCAGCAGTCCACCCCACAGTGGCTACACCTTC. Its translation is CASSPPHSGYTF.

The table lists this clone with a few counts. At the DNA level, this CDR3 is encoded by other sequences in the same sample as well. This CDR3 is CSVGTGSEAFF. The CDR3 nucleotides read TGCAGCGTAGGGACAGGGTCTGAAGCTTTCTTT. This chain uses TRBV29-1 with TRBJ1-1, with 9 nucleotides matching TRBD1. The CDR3 is 11 residues long. The V gene's germline CDR1 is SQVTM and CDR2 ANQGSEA. J lost 6 bases, V lost 6 bases, and 2 bases had no gene match.

This CDR3 is CASSRLDFRKGDTIYF. In nucleotides, the CDR3 is TGTGCCAGCAGTCGCCTTGACTTCCGTAAAGGAGACACCATATATTTT. The chain combines TRBV28 with TRBJ1-3, with unresolved D. The CDR3 has 16 amino acids. Germline-derived CDR1 and CDR2 are MDHEN and SYDVKM. V was trimmed by 5 bases and J by 8 bases, leaving 22 bases between them. The complete variable domain, with remaining parts taken from reference TRBV28 and TRBJ1-3, reads DVKVTQSSRYLVKRTGEKVFLECVQDMDHENMFWYRQDPGLGLRLIYFSYDVKMKEKGDIPEGYSVSREKKERFSLILESASTNQTSMYLCASSRLDFRKGDTIYFGEGSWLTVV.